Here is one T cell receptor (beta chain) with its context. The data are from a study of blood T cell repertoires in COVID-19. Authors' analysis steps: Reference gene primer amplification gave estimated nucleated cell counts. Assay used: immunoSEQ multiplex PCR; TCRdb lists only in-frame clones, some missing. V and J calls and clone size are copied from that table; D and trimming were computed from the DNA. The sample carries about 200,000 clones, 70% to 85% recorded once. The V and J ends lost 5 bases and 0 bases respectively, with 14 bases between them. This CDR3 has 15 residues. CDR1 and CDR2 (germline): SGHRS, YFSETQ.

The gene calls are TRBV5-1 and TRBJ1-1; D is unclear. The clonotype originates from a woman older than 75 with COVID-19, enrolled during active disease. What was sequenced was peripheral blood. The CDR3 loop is CASSMEGAVNTEAFF. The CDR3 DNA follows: TGCGCCAGCAGTATGGAGGGCGCGGTGAACACTGAAGCTTTCTTT.